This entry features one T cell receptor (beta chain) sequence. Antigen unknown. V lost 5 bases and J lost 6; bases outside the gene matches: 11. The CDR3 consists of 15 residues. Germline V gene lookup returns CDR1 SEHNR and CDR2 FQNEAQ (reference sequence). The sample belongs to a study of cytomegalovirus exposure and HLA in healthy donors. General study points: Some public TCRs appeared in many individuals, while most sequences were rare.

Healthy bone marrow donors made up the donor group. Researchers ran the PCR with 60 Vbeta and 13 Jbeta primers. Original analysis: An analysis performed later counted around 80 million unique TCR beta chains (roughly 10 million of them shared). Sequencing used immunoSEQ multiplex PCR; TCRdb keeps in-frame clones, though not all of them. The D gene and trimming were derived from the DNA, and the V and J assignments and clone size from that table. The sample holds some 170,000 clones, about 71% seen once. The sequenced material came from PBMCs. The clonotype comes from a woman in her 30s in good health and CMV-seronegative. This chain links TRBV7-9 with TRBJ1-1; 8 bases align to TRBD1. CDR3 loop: CASSPRDRRLAEAFF. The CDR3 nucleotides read TGTGCCAGCAGCCCTAGGGACAGGCGACTTGCTGAAGCTTTCTTT.